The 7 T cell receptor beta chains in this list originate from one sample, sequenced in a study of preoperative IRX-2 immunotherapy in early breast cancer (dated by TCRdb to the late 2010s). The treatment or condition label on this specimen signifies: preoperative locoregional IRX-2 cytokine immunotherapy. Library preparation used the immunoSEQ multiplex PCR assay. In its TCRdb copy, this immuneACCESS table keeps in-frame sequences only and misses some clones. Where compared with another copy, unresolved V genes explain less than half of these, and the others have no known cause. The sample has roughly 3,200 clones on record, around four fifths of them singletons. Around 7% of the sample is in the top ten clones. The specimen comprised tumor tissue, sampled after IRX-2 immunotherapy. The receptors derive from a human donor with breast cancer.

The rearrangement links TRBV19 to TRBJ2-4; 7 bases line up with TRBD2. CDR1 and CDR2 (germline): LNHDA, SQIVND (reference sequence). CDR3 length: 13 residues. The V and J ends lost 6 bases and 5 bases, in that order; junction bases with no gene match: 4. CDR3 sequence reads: CASRPSGENIQYF. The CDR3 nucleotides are TGTGCCAGTAGACCTAGCGGAGAAAACATTCAGTACTTC.

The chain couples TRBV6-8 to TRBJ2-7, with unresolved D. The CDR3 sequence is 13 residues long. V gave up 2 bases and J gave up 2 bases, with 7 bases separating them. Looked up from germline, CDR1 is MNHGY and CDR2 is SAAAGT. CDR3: CASSYDKPYEQYF. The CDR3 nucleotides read TGTGCCAGCAGTTACGACAAACCCTACGAGCAGTACTTC.

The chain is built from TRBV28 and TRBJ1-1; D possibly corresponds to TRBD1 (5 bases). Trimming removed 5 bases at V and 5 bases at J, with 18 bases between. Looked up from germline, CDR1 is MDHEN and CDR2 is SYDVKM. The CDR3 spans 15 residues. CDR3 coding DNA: TGTGCCAGCAGTCCTCGTGGGGGGGTGTCTACTGAAGCTTTCTTT. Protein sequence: CASSPRGGVSTEAFF. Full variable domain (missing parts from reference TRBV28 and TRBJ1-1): DVKVTQSSRYLVKRTGEKVFLECVQDMDHENMFWYRQDPGLGLRLIYFSYDVKMKEKGDIPEGYSVSREKKERFSLILESASTNQTSMYLCASSPRGGVSTEAFFGQGTRLTVV.

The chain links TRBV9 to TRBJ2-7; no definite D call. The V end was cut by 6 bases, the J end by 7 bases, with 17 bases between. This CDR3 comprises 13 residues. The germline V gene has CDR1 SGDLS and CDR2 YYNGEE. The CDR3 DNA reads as TGTGCCAGCAAAAGGGAAAGAGTGGGTGAGCAGTACTTC. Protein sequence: CASKRERVGEQYF.

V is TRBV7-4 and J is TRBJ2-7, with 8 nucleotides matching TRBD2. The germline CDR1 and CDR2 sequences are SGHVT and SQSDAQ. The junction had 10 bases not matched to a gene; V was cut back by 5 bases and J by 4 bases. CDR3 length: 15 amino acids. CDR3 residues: CASSGRSPSGYEQYF. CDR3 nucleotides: TGTGCCAGCAGCGGACGTAGTCCTAGCGGGTACGAGCAGTACTTC.

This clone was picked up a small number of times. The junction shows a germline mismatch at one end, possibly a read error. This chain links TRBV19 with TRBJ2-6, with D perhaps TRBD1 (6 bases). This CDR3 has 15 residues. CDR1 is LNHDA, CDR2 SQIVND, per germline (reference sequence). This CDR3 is CATSRGSSGANVLTF. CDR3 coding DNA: TGTGCCACTAGTAGGGGGAGCTCTGGGGCCAACGTCCTGACTTTC.

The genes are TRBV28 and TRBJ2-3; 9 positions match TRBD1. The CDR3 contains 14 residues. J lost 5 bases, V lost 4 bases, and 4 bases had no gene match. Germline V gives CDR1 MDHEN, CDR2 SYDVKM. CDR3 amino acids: CASSYGQGLDTQYF. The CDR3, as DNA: TGTGCCAGCAGTTACGGACAGGGGTTAGATACGCAGTATTTT.